A single sample is the source of the 13 T cell receptor beta chains below, sequenced in a study of tumor-infiltrating lymphocytes in glioblastoma multiforme. Multiple V-beta primers and a C-beta primer amplified TCRB from RNA. TCRdb recomputed calls from the multiplex PCR reads with MiXCR, one row per CDR3 protein. The sample gives 13,000 or so distinct CDR3 sequences, around three fifths of which show up once; around 32% is in the top ten. Material for sequencing was brain tumor tissue. All receptors derive from a male donor with glioblastoma.

Worth noting for this clonotype: The junction departs from germline at one end; a sequencing error may be responsible. The rearrangement links TRBV11-2 to TRBJ2-5, with D perhaps being TRBD1 or TRBD2 (5 bases each). The CDR3 totals 12 residues. The germline CDR1 and CDR2 sequences are SGHAT and FQNNGV. CDR3 nucleotides: TGTGCCAGCAGTAAAGGGTGGGGGACCCGGAACTTC. Its protein product is CASSKGWGTRNF.

On this clonotype itself: One junction end does not reproduce the germline sequence, and a read error may be involved. The chain couples TRBV5-6 to TRBJ2-5; possibly TRBD2 for D (5 bases). The CDR3 loop spans 13 amino acids. The V gene's germline CDR1 is SGHDT and CDR2 YYEEEE. CDR3 bases: TGTACCAGCAGCTTGGTGGAGGCTGAGACCCAGTACTTC. This encodes CTSSLVEAETQYF.

V gene TRBV11-2 combines with J gene TRBJ2-2, with D perhaps matching TRBD1 (5 bases). V was shortened by 3 bases and J by 6 bases, with 17 bases between the two germline ends. The CDR3 length is 16 residues. Germline V gene lookup returns CDR1 SGHAT and CDR2 FQNNGV. CDR3 coding DNA: TGTGCCAGCAGCTTGGGCAGGGTCGCTGTCCCCGGGGAGCTGTTTTTT. Translated, it gives CASSLGRVAVPGELFF.

To note about this clonotype: A much more abundant neighbour one base away suggests this may be a read error. This chain links TRBV28 with TRBJ1-1; D is possibly TRBD1 (6 bases). This CDR3 contains 17 residues. In germline, CDR1 is MDHEN, CDR2 SYDVKM. CDR3 nucleotide sequence: TGTGCCAGCACCATCCCCCCCCAGGGGCAGGGGAACACTGAAGCTGTCTTT. Its protein is CASTIPPQGQGNTEAVF. Full variable domain (outside the CDR3, taken from reference TRBV28 and TRBJ1-1): DVKVTQSSRYLVKRTGEKVFLECVQDMDHENMFWYRQDPGLGLRLIYFSYDVKMKEKGDIPEGYSVSREKKERFSLILESASTNQTSMYLCASTIPPQGQGNTEAVFGQGTRLTVV.

This clonotype was seen once. The chain couples TRBV11-2 to TRBJ1-1; possible D gene TRBD1, 5 bases. Per germline, CDR1 SGHAT and CDR2 FQNNGV. The CDR3 consists of 14 residues. The V and J ends lost 8 bases and 3 bases respectively, with 16 bases between them. The CDR3 DNA reads as TGTGCCAGCGGACAACGAGGGTGGGACACTGAAGCTTTCTTT. Translating it yields CASGQRGWDTEAFF. Variable domain in full (rest from reference TRBV11-2 and TRBJ1-1): EAGVAQSPRYKIIEKRQSVAFWCNPISGHATLYWYQQILGQGPKLLIQFQNNGVVDDSQLPKDRFSAERLKGVDSTLKIQPAKLEDSAVYLCASGQRGWDTEAFFGQGTRLTVV.

Comments on this clonotype: One base away lies a much larger clone, so this may be a sequencing read error. J is TRBJ2-7 and V is TRBV5-1; D possibly matches TRBD1 or TRBD2 (5 bases each). This CDR3 comprises 14 residues. Germline-derived CDR1 and CDR2 are SGHRS and YFSETQ. The CDR3 protein is CVSTPGTAAYGQYF. CDR3 sequence (DNA): TGCGTCAGCACCCCCGGGACGGCGGCCTACGGGCAGTACTTC.

For this clonotype: The germline gene is not matched at one end of the junction; a read error may be the cause. The chain joins TRBV30 to TRBJ1-5; D ambiguous. CDR1 and CDR2 (germline): GTSNPN, SVGIG (reference sequence). The CDR3 runs to 12 residues. This CDR3 reads CAWSLGNQPKHF. The CDR3, as DNA: TGTGCCTGGAGTTTAGGGAATCAGCCCAAGCATTTT. The full variable domain, its missing parts supplied by reference TRBV30 and TRBJ1-5, is SQTIHQWPATLVQPVGSPLSLECTVEGTSNPNLYWYRQAAGRGLQLLFYSVGIGQISSEVPQNLSASRPQDRQFILSSKKLLLSDSGFYLCAWSLGNQPKHFGDGTRLSIL.

The chain is built from TRBV29-1 and TRBJ2-7, with 13 nucleotides matching TRBD2. The CDR3 extends over 16 amino acids. CDR1 and CDR2 from the germline V gene are SQVTM and ANQGSEA. After removal of 6 bases from V and 2 bases from J, the junction contained 10 bases not matched to a gene. Here the CDR3 DNA reads TGCAGCGTGGGGGACCGGGGACTAGCGGGGACCTACGAGCAGTACTTC. This sequence encodes CSVGDRGLAGTYEQYF.

Notes on this clonotype: At one end the junction does not follow the germline gene, possibly because of a read error. J is TRBJ2-6 and V is TRBV6-2 or TRBV6-3, with a tentative D call TRBD1 (5 bases). The CDR3 runs 15 residues. Per the germline V gene, CDR1 is MNHEY and CDR2 is SVGEGT. In DNA, the CDR3 is TGTGCCAGTAGTTCGACAGCCTCTGGGGCCAACGTCATGACTTTC. It specifies CASSSTASGANVMTF.

The gene calls are TRBV11-3 and TRBJ1-2; 10 bases map to TRBD1. V was clipped by 6 bases and J by 9 bases; unmatched bases: 16. Germline CDR1 reads SGHNT; CDR2 reads YENEEA. The CDR3 length is 16 residues. CDR3 loop: CASSDGAGQGGKSYTF. For the CDR3, the DNA is TGTGCCAGCAGTGACGGGGCCGGACAGGGGGGAAAGAGCTACACCTTC.

A word on this clonotype: The junction departs from the called germline gene at one end, perhaps through a read error. The V call is TRBV4-1, the J call TRBJ2-1; D ambiguous. Germline V lookup: CDR1 MGHRA, CDR2 YSYEKL. The CDR3 contains 15 residues. CDR3 loop: CASSGNRWSYNEQSF. Written as DNA, the CDR3 is TGCGCCAGCAGCGGGAATAGGTGGTCCTACAATGAGCAGTCCTTC.

The chain couples TRBV13 to TRBJ2-2, with 8 bases identical to TRBD2. The CDR3 has 16 residues. J gave up 4 bases and V 1 base, and 5 bases lay outside the gene matches. Germline CDR1 and CDR2: PRHDT and FYEKMQ (reference sequence). Written as DNA, the CDR3 is TGTGCCAGCAGCTTAGCGGCGGGGGGAGCCACCGGGGAGCTGTTTTTT. Encoded protein: CASSLAAGGATGELFF.

This clonotype was counted a single time. Here the CDR3 reads CASSQSAGTRTSDTQYF. CDR3 coding DNA: TGCGCCAGCAGCCAATCCGCGGGGACGCGCACATCAGATACGCAGTATTTT. The chain employs TRBV4-1 and TRBJ2-3; TRBD2 is a possible D gene (6 bases). CDR1 is MGHRA and CDR2 is YSYEKL in the germline V gene. The CDR3 totals 17 residues. V was clipped by 2 bases and J by 4 bases, with 19 bases between them.